Below are 13 T cell receptor beta chains sequenced from a single sample in a study of T cell responses to AZD1222 COVID-19 vaccine. Repertoires were generated with immunoSEQ multiplex PCR, while TCRdb's copy carries only in-frame clones and drops some. The repertoire holds about 130,000 clones, with 92% as singletons. Sequenced material: peripheral blood, taken 28 days after the second AZD1222 dose. The receptors originated from an adult who received the AZD1222 COVID-19 vaccine.

V is TRBV6-5 and J is TRBJ1-1; D may be TRBD1 (5 bases). V lost 7 bases to trimming and J lost 4 bases, with 13 bases between them. The CDR3 loop spans 13 amino acids. The V gene's germline CDR1 is MNHEY and CDR2 SVGAGI. The DNA of the CDR3 is TGTGCCAGCACCCGGGGAGGGACCACTGAAGCTTTCTTT. Encoded protein: CASTRGGTTEAFF.

The chain carries TRBV4-3 and TRBJ2-1; D possibly matches TRBD1 or TRBD2 (5 bases each). Germline V lookup: CDR1 LGHNA, CDR2 YSLEER. The CDR3 runs to 14 residues. V was pared by 0 bases and J by 8 bases, with 11 bases between. CDR3 in DNA: TGCGCCAGCAGCCAAGAATTCGGGGCCCATGAGCAGTTCTTC. Translated: CASSQEFGAHEQFF.

The chain is built from TRBV3-1 (or the pseudogene TRBV3-2) and TRBJ1-1; D may be TRBD1 (5 bases). The CDR3 totals 13 residues. The germline CDR1 and CDR2 sequences are LGHDT and YNNKEL (reference sequence). Trimming pared 0 bases from V and 9 bases from J, leaving 11 bases between. CDR3 nucleotide sequence: TGTGCCAGCAGCCAAGATCGGGGGGACCAAGCTTTCTTT. Protein: CASSQDRGDQAFF.

This clone came up once. This chain joins TRBV28 and TRBJ1-5; 7 bases line up with TRBD1. This CDR3 contains 15 residues. The V gene's germline CDR1 is MDHEN and CDR2 SYDVKM. The trim removed 4 bases at V and 4 bases at J, leaving 7 bases unmatched. DNA of the CDR3: TGTGCCAGCAGTTCACTCCGGGACAGAAATCAGCCCCAGCATTTT. This translates into CASSSLRDRNQPQHF.

This chain uses TRBV28 with TRBJ2-5; D possibly corresponds to TRBD1 (5 bases). The germline CDR1 and CDR2 sequences are MDHEN and SYDVKM. Deletions cut 7 bases from V and 6 bases from J, with 15 bases between. The CDR3 is made up of 13 amino acids. The CDR3 spells CASIGQGLQTQYF. The CDR3, as DNA: TGTGCCAGCATCGGGCAGGGTCTTCAGACCCAGTACTTC. Full variable domain (rest looked up from reference TRBV28 and TRBJ2-5): DVKVTQSSRYLVKRTGEKVFLECVQDMDHENMFWYRQDPGLGLRLIYFSYDVKMKEKGDIPEGYSVSREKKERFSLILESASTNQTSMYLCASIGQGLQTQYFGPGTRLLVL.

The chain combines TRBV5-1 with TRBJ1-3, with D unresolved. CDR3 size: 16 residues. Looked up from germline, CDR1 is SGHRS and CDR2 is YFSETQ. Trimming pared 0 bases from V and 3 bases from J, leaving 13 bases between. The CDR3 DNA is TGCGCCAGCAGCTTGGCCGGGGTTTTATTTGGAAACACCATATATTTT. The encoded protein is CASSLAGVLFGNTIYF.

The chain links TRBV6-1 to TRBJ1-3; possibly TRBD1 for D (5 bases). V was shortened by 4 bases and J by 0 bases, with 13 bases between the two germline ends. Germline V gene sequence: CDR1 MNHNS, CDR2 SASEGT. The CDR3 has 16 amino acids. DNA for the CDR3: TGTGCCAGCAGTGGGGGACGGCTGACCTCTGGAAACACCATATATTTT. Protein sequence: CASSGGRLTSGNTIYF.

The chain is built from TRBV9 and TRBJ1-6; 8 positions agree with TRBD1. Germline values: CDR1 SGDLS, CDR2 YYNGEE. Germline trimming cut 0 bases from V and 2 bases from J; bases unmatched to any gene: 4. The CDR3 is 17 amino acids. The CDR3 region is CASSVEDREPYNSPLHF. The CDR3 DNA reads TGTGCCAGCAGCGTAGAGGACAGGGAGCCCTATAATTCACCCCTCCACTTT.

This chain joins TRBV7-8 and TRBJ2-5; 7 nucleotides align to TRBD1. CDR3 length: 13 residues. The trim removed 5 bases at V and 3 bases at J, leaving 3 bases unmatched. CDR1 and CDR2 from the germline V gene are SGHVS and FQNEAQ. The CDR3 spells CASSQTGEETQYF. The DNA of the CDR3 is TGTGCCAGCAGCCAAACAGGGGAAGAGACCCAGTACTTC.

This clone was seen only once. V gene TRBV7-6 combines with J gene TRBJ2-3; possibly TRBD2 for D (5 bases). V was shortened by 4 bases and J by 0 bases, with 20 bases between the two germline ends. CDR3 length: 18 residues. Germline V gene lookup returns CDR1 SGHVS and CDR2 FNYEAQ. CDR3 amino acids: CASSWTGNSTDSTDTQYF. CDR3 nucleotide sequence: TGTGCCAGCAGCTGGACCGGGAATTCGACGGATAGCACAGATACGCAGTATTTT.

This clone has more than one count but fewer than ten. This chain links TRBV3-1 (or the pseudogene TRBV3-2) with TRBJ2-5; 9 bases align to TRBD2. Germline V gives CDR1 LGHDT, CDR2 YNNKEL (reference sequence). J lost 5 bases, V lost 4 bases, and 14 bases had no gene match. The CDR3 contains 17 residues. The CDR3 DNA follows: TGTGCCAGCAGCCCCAACCCTGGACTAGCGCGAGGGGAGACCCAGTACTTC. The encoded protein is CASSPNPGLARGETQYF.

The chain recombines TRBV2 with TRBJ1-5; D gene unclear. In germline, CDR1 is SNHLY, CDR2 FYNNEI. The CDR3 has 14 residues. Trimming took off 3 bases at V and 10 bases at J, with 16 bases between the two ends. CDR3 nucleotide sequence: TGTGCCAGCAGTGAGCTCCTCCAAGGATATCCCCAGCATTTT. Protein sequence: CASSELLQGYPQHF.

The V gene is TRBV4-3, the J gene TRBJ2-7; 7 bases agree with TRBD1. The CDR3 is 15 amino acids. From germline, CDR1 is LGHNA and CDR2 YSLEER. V was clipped by 2 bases and J by 3 bases; unmatched bases: 7. CDR3 protein: CASSQTRTGSYEQYF. In DNA form, the CDR3 reads TGCGCCAGCAGCCAAACCCGGACAGGTAGCTACGAGCAGTACTTC.